This T cell receptor beta chain stems from a study of blood T cell repertoires in COVID-19. About the study: There were acute and convalescent COVID-19 samples, and they came from the United States, Italy and Spain. PBMCs, B-cell-depleted T cells, or T cells were the source of the cDNA or gDNA that made up the material.

The CDR3 has 15 residues. Looked up from germline, CDR1 is MNHEY and CDR2 is SVGAGI. V shed 0 bases and J 5 bases; nucleotides not matched to a gene: 5. This clone was detected only a few times. Participants spanned ages roughly 18 to 95 years and resided in 24 US areas. Authors' data handling: How many nucleated cells were present was estimated from reference gene primer amplification. The protocol was immunoSEQ multiplex PCR, while the TCRdb copy is restricted to in-frame clones and leaves out a portion. The D gene and trimming were derived from the DNA, and the V and J assignments and clone size from that table. The data contain 250,000 or so clones, just under 90% of them singletons.

The receptor was derived from a woman aged 25 to 39 with acute COVID-19. The sample was PBMCs or T cells enriched from blood (not recorded which). The gene calls are TRBV6-5 and TRBJ2-3, with 7 bases aligning to TRBD2. CDR3 nucleotide sequence: TGTGCCAGCAGTTACTCGGGAGGGCCGGTAGATACGCAGTATTTT. Encoded protein: CASSYSGGPVDTQYF.